This T cell receptor (beta chain) was captured in a study of beta chain features in type 1 diabetes. General observations from the study: Because the template was cDNA, high-expressing cells might be over-represented.

This clone occurred a few times. Its antigen is currently unknown. Of the isolated RNA, all was reverse transcribed, and so the sequenced material was expressed TCRB transcripts. Only in-frame clones appear in the TCRdb table, and some are missing; sequencing was by immunoSEQ multiplex PCR. The sample has approximately 15,000 clones, 45% to 55% seen once. Looked up from germline, CDR1 is LNHDA and CDR2 is SQIVND (reference sequence). This CDR3 contains 17 residues. Trimming shortened V by 3 bases and J by 0 bases, and 15 bases separated the two germline ends. Averaging approximately 0.11 L, one heparinised blood draw came from each individual donor.

This TCR came from a woman between 18 and 30 years old in good health. Sample: stem cell memory CD4+ T cells from blood. This chain uses TRBV19 with TRBJ1-5; D may be TRBD1 (6 bases). In DNA, the CDR3 is TGTGCCAGTAGTATGCGGGGGGCTTGGAATAGCAATCAGCCCCAGCATTTT. It translates to CASSMRGAWNSNQPQHF.